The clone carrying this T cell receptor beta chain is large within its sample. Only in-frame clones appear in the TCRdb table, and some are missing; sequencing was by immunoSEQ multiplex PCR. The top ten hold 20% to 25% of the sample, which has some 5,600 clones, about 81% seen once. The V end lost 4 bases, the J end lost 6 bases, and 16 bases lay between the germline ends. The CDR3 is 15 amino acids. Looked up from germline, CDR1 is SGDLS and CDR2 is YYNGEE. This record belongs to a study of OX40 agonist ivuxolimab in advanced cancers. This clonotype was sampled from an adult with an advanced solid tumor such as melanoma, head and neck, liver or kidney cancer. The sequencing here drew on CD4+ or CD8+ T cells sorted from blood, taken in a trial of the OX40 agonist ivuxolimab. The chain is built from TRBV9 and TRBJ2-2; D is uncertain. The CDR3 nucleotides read TGTGCCAGCAGCCCCCCCCGCCAGTTTCCCGGGGAGCTGTTTTTT. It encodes CASSPPRQFPGELFF.